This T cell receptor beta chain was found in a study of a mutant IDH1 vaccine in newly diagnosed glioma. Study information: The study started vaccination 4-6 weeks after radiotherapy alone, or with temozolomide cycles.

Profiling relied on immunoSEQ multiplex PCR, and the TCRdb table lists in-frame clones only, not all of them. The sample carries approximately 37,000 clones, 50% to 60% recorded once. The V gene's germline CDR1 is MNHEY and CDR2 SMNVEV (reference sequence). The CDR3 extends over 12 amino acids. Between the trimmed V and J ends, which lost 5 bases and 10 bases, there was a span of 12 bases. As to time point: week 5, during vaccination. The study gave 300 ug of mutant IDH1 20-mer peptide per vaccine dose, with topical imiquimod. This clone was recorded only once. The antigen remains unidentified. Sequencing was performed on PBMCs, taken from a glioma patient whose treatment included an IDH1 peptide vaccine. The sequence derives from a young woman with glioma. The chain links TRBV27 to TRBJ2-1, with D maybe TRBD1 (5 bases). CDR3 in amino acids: CASSPLSGEQFF. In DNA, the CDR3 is TGTGCCAGCAGTCCCCTTTCAGGGGAGCAGTTCTTC.